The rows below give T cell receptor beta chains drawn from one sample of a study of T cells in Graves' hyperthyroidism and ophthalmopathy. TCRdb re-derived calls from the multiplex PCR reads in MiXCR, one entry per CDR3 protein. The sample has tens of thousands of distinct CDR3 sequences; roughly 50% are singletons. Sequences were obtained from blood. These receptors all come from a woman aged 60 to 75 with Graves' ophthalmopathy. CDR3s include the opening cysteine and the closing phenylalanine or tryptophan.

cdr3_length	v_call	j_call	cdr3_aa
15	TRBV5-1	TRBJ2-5	CASRMGLSPQETQYF
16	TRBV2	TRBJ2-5	CASSEQRGLNQETQYF
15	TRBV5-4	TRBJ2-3	CASSLGQKITDTQYF
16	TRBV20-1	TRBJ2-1	CSARDGAPSGGNEQFF
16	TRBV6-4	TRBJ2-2	CASSDSTGLITGELFF
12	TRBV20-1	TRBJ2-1	CSAFPTYNEQFF
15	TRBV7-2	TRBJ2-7	CASSLRTSGGYEQYF
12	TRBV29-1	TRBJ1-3	CSVETPGNTIYF
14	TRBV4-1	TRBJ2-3	CASRQGISTDTQYF
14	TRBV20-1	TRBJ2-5	CSAPQSTGVETQYF
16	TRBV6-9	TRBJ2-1	CASSSRTSGGYNEQFF
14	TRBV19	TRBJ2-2	CASSDTSGREELFF
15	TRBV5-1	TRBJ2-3	CASYRLAGGADTQYF
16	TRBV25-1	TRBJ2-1	CACSAERGSRYNEQFF
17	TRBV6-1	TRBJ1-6	CASTSHRTGVNNSPLHF
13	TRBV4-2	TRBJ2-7	CASSQGDRDEQYF
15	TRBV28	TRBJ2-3	CASSEPGPSTDTQYF
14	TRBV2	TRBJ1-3	CASTGGVSGNTIYF
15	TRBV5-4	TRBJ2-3	CASSPGPDLTDTQYF
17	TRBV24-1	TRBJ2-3	CATSDSTSSLPPDTQYF
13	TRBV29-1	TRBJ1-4	CSAPDGANEKLFF
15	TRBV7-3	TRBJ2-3	CASSQLQGFGDTQYF
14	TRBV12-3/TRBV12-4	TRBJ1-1	CASSPRQGVTEAFF
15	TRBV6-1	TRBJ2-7	CASSEEAGGGHEQYF
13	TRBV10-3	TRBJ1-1	CAISSEIRTEAFF
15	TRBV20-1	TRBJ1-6	CSAPRGDRVDSPLHF
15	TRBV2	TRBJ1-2	CASSDQPGGVYGYTF
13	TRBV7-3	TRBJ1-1	CASSGDVNVEAFF
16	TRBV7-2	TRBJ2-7	CASSFNSGRGTYEQYF
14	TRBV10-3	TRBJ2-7	CAISDWGDPYEQYF
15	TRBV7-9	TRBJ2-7	CASSPPLEREGEQYF
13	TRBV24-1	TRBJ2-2	CATSARDTGELFF
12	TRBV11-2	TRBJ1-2	CASSSETGGYTF
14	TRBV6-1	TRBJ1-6	CASSEVMLNSPLHF